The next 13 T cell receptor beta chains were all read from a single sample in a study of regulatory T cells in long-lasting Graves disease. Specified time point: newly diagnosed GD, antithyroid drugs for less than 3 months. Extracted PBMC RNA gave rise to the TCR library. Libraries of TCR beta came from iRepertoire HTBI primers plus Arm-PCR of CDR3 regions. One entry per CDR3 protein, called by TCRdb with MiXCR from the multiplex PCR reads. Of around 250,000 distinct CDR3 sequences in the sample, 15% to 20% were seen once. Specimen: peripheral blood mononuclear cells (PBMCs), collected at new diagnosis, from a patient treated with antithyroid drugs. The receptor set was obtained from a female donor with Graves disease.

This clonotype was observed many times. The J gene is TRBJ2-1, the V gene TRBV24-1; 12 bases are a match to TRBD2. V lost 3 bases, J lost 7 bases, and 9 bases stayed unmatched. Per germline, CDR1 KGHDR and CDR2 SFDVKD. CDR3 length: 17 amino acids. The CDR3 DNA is TGTGCCACCAGTGATCACCCCCTAGCGGGAGGGTGGAATGAGCAGTTCTTC. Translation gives CATSDHPLAGGWNEQFF.

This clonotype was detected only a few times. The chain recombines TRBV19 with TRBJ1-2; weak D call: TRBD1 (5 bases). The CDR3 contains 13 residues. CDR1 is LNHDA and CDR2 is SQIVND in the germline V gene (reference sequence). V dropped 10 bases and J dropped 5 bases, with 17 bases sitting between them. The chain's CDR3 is CATRDSEFYGYTF. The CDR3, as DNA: TGTGCCACAAGGGACTCAGAGTTTTATGGCTACACCTTC.

Here the CDR3 DNA reads TGTGCCAGCAGCTTAGTGACAGGTCTTATGTACGAGCAGTACTTC. This translates into CASSLVTGLMYEQYF. This chain links TRBV7-2 with TRBJ2-7; possibly TRBD1 for D (6 bases). The CDR3 consists of 15 residues. V was shortened by 1 base and J by 4 bases, with 14 bases between the two germline ends. Germline V gene data show CDR1 as SGHTA and CDR2 as FQGNSA.

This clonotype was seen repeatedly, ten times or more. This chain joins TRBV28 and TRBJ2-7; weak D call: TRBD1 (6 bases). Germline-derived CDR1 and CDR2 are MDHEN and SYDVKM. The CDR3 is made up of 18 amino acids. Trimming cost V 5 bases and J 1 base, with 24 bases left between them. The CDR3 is CASSTGQRRTRGSYEQYF. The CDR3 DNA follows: TGTGCCAGCAGTACAGGACAGAGGAGGACAAGGGGATCCTACGAGCAGTACTTC. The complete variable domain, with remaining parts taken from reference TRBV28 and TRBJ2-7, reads DVKVTQSSRYLVKRTGEKVFLECVQDMDHENMFWYRQDPGLGLRLIYFSYDVKMKEKGDIPEGYSVSREKKERFSLILESASTNQTSMYLCASSTGQRRTRGSYEQYFGPGTRLTVT.

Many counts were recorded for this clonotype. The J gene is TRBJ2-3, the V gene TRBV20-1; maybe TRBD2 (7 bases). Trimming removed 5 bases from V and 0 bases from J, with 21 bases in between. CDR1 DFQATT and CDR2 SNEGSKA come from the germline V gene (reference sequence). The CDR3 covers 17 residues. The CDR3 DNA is TGCAGTGCTGGGGGGGCTCGGCGGGAAATTAGCACAGATACGCAGTATTTT. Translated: CSAGGARREISTDTQYF.

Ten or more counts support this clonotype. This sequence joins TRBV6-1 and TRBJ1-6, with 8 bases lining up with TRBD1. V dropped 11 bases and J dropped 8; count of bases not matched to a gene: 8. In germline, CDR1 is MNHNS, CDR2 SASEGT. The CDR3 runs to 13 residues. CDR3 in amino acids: CAGGGQVYSPLHF. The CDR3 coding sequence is TGTGCCGGGGGGGGACAGGTATATTCACCCCTCCACTTT.

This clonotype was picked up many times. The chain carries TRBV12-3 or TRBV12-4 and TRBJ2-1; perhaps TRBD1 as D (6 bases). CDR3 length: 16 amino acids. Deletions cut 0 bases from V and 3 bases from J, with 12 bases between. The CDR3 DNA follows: TGTGCCAGCAGTTTAGCCTCTACAGGGATCTACAATGAGCAGTTCTTC. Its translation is CASSLASTGIYNEQFF.

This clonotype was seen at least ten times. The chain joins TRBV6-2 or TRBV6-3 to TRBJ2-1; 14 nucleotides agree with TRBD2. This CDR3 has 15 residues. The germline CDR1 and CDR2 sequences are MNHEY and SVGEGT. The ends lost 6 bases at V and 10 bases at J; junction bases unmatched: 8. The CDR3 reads CASRLGLAGVREQFF. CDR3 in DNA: TGTGCCAGCAGGCTGGGACTAGCGGGAGTAAGAGAGCAGTTCTTC.

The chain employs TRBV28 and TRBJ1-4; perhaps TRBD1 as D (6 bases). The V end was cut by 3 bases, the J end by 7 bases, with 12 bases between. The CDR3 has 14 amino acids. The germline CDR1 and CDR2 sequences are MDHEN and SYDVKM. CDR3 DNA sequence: TGTGCCAGCAGTTTCTCGGGGGGCGGTGAAAAACTGTTTTTT. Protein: CASSFSGGGEKLFF.

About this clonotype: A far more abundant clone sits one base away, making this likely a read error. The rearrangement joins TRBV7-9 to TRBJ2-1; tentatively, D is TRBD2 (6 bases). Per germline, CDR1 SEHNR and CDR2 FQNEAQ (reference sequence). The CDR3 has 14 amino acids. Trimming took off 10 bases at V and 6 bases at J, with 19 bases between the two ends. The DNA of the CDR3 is TGTGCCACTGACGGGACTCGGAACCTCAATGAGCAGTTCTTC. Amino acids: CATDGTRNLNEQFF.

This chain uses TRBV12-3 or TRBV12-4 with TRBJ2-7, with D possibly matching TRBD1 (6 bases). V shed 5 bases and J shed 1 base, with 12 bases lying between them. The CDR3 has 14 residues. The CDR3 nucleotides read TGTGCCAGCAGTCCCAACAGGGTGTCCTACGAGCAGTACTTC. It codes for CASSPNRVSYEQYF.

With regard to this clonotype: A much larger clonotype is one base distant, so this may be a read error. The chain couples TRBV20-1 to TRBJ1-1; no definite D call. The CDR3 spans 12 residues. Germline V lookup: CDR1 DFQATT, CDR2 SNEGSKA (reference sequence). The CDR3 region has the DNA TGCGGTGCTATCGTCACGAACACTGAAGCTTTCTTT. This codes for CGAIVTNTEAFF.

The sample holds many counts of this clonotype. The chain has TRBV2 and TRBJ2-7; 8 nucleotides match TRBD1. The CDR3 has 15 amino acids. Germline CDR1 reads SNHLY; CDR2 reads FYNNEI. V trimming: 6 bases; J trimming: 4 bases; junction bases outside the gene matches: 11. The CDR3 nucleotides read TGTGCCAGCAGGACAGGACAGGGAACCCCTTACGAGCAGTACTTC. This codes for CASRTGQGTPYEQYF.